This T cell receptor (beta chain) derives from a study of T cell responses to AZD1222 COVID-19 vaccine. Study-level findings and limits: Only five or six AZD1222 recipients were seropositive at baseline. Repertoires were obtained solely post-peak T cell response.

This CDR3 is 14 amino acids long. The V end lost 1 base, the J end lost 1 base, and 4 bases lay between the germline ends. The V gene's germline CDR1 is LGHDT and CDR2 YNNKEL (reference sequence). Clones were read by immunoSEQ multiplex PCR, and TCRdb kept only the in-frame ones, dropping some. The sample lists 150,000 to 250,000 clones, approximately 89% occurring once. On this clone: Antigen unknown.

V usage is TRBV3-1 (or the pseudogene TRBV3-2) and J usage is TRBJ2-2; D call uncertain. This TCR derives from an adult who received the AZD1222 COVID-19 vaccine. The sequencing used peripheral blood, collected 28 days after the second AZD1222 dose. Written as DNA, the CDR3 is TGTGCCAGCAGCCAAGGACAGAACACCGGGGAGCTGTTTTTT. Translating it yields CASSQGQNTGELFF.